Listed below are T cell receptor beta chains from one sample, sequenced in a study of cytomegalovirus exposure and HLA in healthy donors. Sequenced by immunoSEQ multiplex PCR; TCRdb stores in-frame clones only, minus some. The sample contains roughly 190,000 clones, about 89% of which appear only once. Sequenced input: PBMCs. These TCRs come from a man aged 25 to 40 in good health and CMV-seropositive. Both conserved end residues are part of each CDR3. Fields, in order: CDR3 DNA, CDR3 protein, clone size, D gene, J gene, V gene. The D gene is left open where the match is weak. Expanded clones are given a class, and other clones once, few, many or no size at all.

TGCGCCAGCAGTGAGTTTGACAGGGCTACCGGGGAGCTGTTTTTT | CASSEFDRATGELFF | few | TRBD1 | TRBJ2-2 | TRBV10-2
TGTGCCAGCACCGAGGGGGCTTTCTTT | CASTEGAFF | NA | NA | TRBJ1-1 | TRBV6-1
TGTGCCAGCAGCCAGGCTGACAGCTCCTACGAGCAGTACTTC | CASSQADSSYEQYF | NA | NA | TRBJ2-7 | TRBV4-2
TGTGCCAGCTCACCACAGGGGGGTAACAATGAGCAGTTCTTC | CASSPQGGNNEQFF | once | NA | TRBJ2-1 | TRBV18
TGTGCCAGCAGTTTAGCCCCTGCAGGGTCCTACGAGCAGTACTTC | CASSLAPAGSYEQYF | NA | NA | TRBJ2-7 | TRBV27
TGTGCCATTACGGAGCGGCGCACAGATACGCAGTATTTT | CAITERRTDTQYF | NA | NA | TRBJ2-3 | TRBV28
TGTGCCAGCAGTTCCGGGACAGGTGAAGCTTTCTTT | CASSSGTGEAFF | NA | TRBD1 | TRBJ1-1 | TRBV7-9
TGCGCCAGCAGCCAGTCCGGGACTGCCTCTGGGGCCAACGTCCTGACTTTC | CASSQSGTASGANVLTF | NA | NA | TRBJ2-6 | TRBV4-1
TGTGCCAGCAGTTCCCGATTTGACAGTAGCAATCAGCCCCAGCATTTT | CASSSRFDSSNQPQHF | NA | NA | TRBJ1-5 | TRBV28
TGTGCCAGCTCACCACCTGGGATGCCCCTCCACTTT | CASSPPGMPLHF | NA | NA | TRBJ1-6 | TRBV18
TGTGCCAGCAGCTTGGGGGGGACGTCCAACGAGCAGTACTTC | CASSLGGTSNEQYF | NA | TRBD2 | TRBJ2-7 | TRBV7-9
TGCAGTGCTAGGGGAATGCATGGCTACACCTTC | CSARGMHGYTF | NA | NA | TRBJ1-2 | TRBV20-1
TGTGCCTGGAGTGCGGGACAGCTCCAGTACTTC | CAWSAGQLQYF | NA | TRBD1 | TRBJ2-7 | TRBV30
TGTGCCAGTAGTACCCACGGAGAGACAGTAGGAAGCTCCTACGAGCAGTACTTC | CASSTHGETVGSSYEQYF | once | NA | TRBJ2-7 | TRBV19
TGTGCCAGCAGCTCGACTGCGACCTACGAGCAGTACTTC | CASSSTATYEQYF | NA | NA | TRBJ2-7 | TRBV11-3
TGTGCCAGTAGTACGACTAGCTCCCTATACAATGAGCAGTTCTTC | CASSTTSSLYNEQFF | few | TRBD2 | TRBJ2-1 | TRBV19
TGTGCCAGCAGTGACTCTGTCTCTGGGGCCAACGTCCTGACTTTC | CASSDSVSGANVLTF | once | NA | TRBJ2-6 | TRBV6-4
TGTGCCAGCAGTGACCTTCAGCCCCAGCATTTT | CASSDLQPQHF | NA | NA | TRBJ1-5 | TRBV6-1
TGTGCCAGCAGTAAACAGGGGGGAGCTAACTATGGCTACACCTTC | CASSKQGGANYGYTF | NA | TRBD1 | TRBJ1-2 | TRBV2
TGCGCCAGCAGCGGGCCCCCCGGGACCGGGGAGCTGTTTTTT | CASSGPPGTGELFF | NA | NA | TRBJ2-2 | TRBV10-2
TGCGCCAGCAAAGCGTGGACAGCTGACACCGGGGAGCTGTTTTTT | CASKAWTADTGELFF | once | NA | TRBJ2-2 | TRBV4-3
TGTGGGCTAGCGGGGGCCGACACCGGGGAGCTGTTTTTT | CGLAGADTGELFF | NA | TRBD2 | TRBJ2-2 | TRBV7-9